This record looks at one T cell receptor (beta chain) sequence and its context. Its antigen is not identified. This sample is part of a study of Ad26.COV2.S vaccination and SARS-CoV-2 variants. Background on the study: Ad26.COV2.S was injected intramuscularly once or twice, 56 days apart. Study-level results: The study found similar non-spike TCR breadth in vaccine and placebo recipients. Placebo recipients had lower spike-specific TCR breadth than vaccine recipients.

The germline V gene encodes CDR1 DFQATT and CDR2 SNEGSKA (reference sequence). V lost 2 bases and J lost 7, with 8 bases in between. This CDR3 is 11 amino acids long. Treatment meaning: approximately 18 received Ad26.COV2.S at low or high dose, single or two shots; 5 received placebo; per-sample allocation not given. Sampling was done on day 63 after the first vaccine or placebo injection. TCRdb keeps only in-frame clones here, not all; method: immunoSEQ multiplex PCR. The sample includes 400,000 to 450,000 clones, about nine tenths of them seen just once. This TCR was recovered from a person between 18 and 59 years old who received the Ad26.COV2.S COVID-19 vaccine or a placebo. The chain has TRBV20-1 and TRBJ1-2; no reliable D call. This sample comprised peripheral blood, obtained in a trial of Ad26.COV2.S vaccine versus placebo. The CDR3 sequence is CSARSPLGYTF. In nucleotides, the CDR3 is TGCAGTGCTAGAAGCCCCCTTGGCTACACCTTC.